This T cell receptor beta chain came from a study of T cell responses to AZD1222 COVID-19 vaccine. This CDR3 spans 14 amino acids. CDR1 and CDR2 (germline): MNHEY, SVGAGI. V was clipped by 6 bases and J by 3 bases, with 15 bases between them. In the case of this clone: Antigen unknown.

Profiled with immunoSEQ multiplex PCR; TCRdb holds only in-frame clones, not every one. The sample has under 200,000 clones, more than 75% seen once; the top ten hold 2.7%. Findings of the study overall: Among vaccine-associated CD4 TCRs, coverage spanned spike, with dominance at 160-218 and 743-854. Baseline antibody screening turned up just a handful of seropositive AZD1222 recipients. Sampling captured repertoires only after the peak T cell response. In a largely white British group with more females than males, clonal diversity was possibly underestimated.

This rearrangement joins TRBV6-5 to TRBJ2-7; weak D call: TRBD1 (7 bases). This TCR was sampled from an adult in good health. Sequencing was performed on peripheral blood, taken on day 0 of MenACWY control vaccination. CDR3 sequence reads: CASRPPGGSYEQYF. CDR3 nucleotides: TGTGCCAGCAGACCTCCAGGGGGGAGCTACGAGCAGTACTTC.